The rows below give T cell receptor beta chains drawn from one sample of a study of response to subunit inactivated influenza vaccine. TCRdb reprocessed the RT-PCR reads with MiXCR, giving one entry per CDR3 protein. The data hold approximately 490,000 distinct CDR3 sequences, with approximately 7.7% observed a single time. This specimen consisted of PBMCs from blood, obtained about 24 months after vaccination. These receptors were collected from a man aged 50 to 69 who received an inactivated influenza vaccine. Both conserved end residues are part of each CDR3. A D gene is named only where the DNA matches it firmly. The size field is filled for only some rows; it gives once, few, many or a size class.

>.|.|TRBJ1-5|TRBV29-1
TGCAGCGTACGGGGAGGCAGCAATCAGCCCCAGCATTTT
CSVRGGSNQPQHF
>few|.|TRBJ2-4|TRBV4-1
TGCGCCAGCAGCCAAGTTAATCCAGGGACCATCAAAAACATTCAGTACTTC
CASSQVNPGTIKNIQYF
>.|.|TRBJ1-5|TRBV4-1
TGCGCCAGCAGCCAAGATGAGTACCAGCCCCAGCATTTT
CASSQDEYQPQHF
>few|.|TRBJ2-1|TRBV5-1
TGCGCCAGCAGCTTGGCTACCCTAGCAGGGTACAATGAGCAGTTCTTC
CASSLATLAGYNEQFF
>few|.|TRBJ2-7|TRBV20-1
TGCAGTGCTAGAGGGGCAGCCTACGAGCAGTACTTC
CSARGAAYEQYF
>many|.|TRBJ2-2|TRBV10-3
TGTGCCATCAGCCTTGGAGCGGGTGTGAACACCGGGGAGCTGTTTTTT
CAISLGAGVNTGELFF
>.|.|TRBJ2-2|TRBV3-1
TGTGCCAGCAGCCCAATCAGCGGCACGAACACCGGGGAGCTGTTTTTT
CASSPISGTNTGELFF
>few|.|TRBJ1-5|TRBV25-1
TGTGCCAGCAGTGAAGAAAAGGGGGTGGATATAAGCAATCAGCCCCAGCATTTT
CASSEEKGVDISNQPQHF
>.|TRBD2|TRBJ2-5|TRBV28
TGTGCCAGCAGTTTAGCTAGCGGGTTCGAGACCCAGTACTTC
CASSLASGFETQYF
>.|.|TRBJ1-1|TRBV29-1
TGCAGCGTTGGAAAGCTGAACACTGAAGCTTTCTTT
CSVGKLNTEAFF
>few|.|TRBJ2-7|TRBV9
TGTGCCAGCAGCCCCGGACGAGGAGGCGAGCAGTACTTC
CASSPGRGGEQYF
>.|TRBD1|TRBJ1-6|TRBV28
TGTGCCAGCCGAGCAGGGGGTAATAATTCACCCCTCCACTTT
CASRAGGNNSPLHF
>many|.|TRBJ2-2|TRBV6-6
TGTGCCAGCAGTCCCAGGGGCACCGGGGAGCTGTTTTTT
CASSPRGTGELFF
>few|.|TRBJ2-1|TRBV5-1
TGCGCCAGCAGACCTCCCCCCCGGGAACGTTCGGCCATCTCCTACAATGAGCAGTTCTTC
CASRPPPRERSAISYNEQFF
>few|.|TRBJ2-7|TRBV2
TGTGCCAGCAGTGAAACGGGGGCGCGTATCGAGCAGTACTTC
CASSETGARIEQYF
>few|TRBD2|TRBJ2-3|TRBV4-2
TGTGCCAGCAGCCAACCCATCGGGGGGGCCCTTCGAGATACGCAGTATTTT
CASSQPIGGALRDTQYF
>.|TRBD2|TRBJ2-5|TRBV28
TGTGCCAGCCAAACCGGGGGGGGAGGAGAGACCCAGTACTTC
CASQTGGGGETQYF
>few|TRBD1|TRBJ2-7|TRBV20-1
TGCAGTGCTAGACCAGGGACAGGGGGCGGCTACGAGCAGTACTTC
CSARPGTGGGYEQYF
>many|.|TRBJ2-3|TRBV5-1
TGCGCCAGCAGCTTGCAACGTGCAGATACGCAGTATTTT
CASSLQRADTQYF
>.|.|TRBJ1-2|TRBV9
TGTGCCAGCAGCGCCGACAGCTTCTATGGCTACACCTTC
CASSADSFYGYTF
>many|.|TRBJ1-1|TRBV5-1
TGCGCCAGCAGCTTGGCCACGGGGAGTGTCACTGAAGCTTTCTTT
CASSLATGSVTEAFF
>many|.|TRBJ2-7|TRBV6-1
TGTGCCAGCACCTACAGGGTACCGCCCTACGAGCAGTACTTC
CASTYRVPPYEQYF
>few|.|TRBJ1-5|TRBV6-6
TGTGCCAGCAGCGCCCGGGATCAGCCCCAGCATTTT
CASSARDQPQHF
>few|TRBD2|TRBJ2-3|TRBV18
TGTGCCAGCTCACCAAACCGAGCGGGGGTCACAGATACGCAGTATTTT
CASSPNRAGVTDTQYF
>many|TRBD2|TRBJ2-1|TRBV4-2
TGTGCCAGCAGCCAAGAAGGACTAGCCACAAATGAGCAGTTCTTC
CASSQEGLATNEQFF
>.|TRBD2|TRBJ2-3|TRBV10-3
TGTGCCATCAGCCGGACTAGCGGGGGGGACACAGATACGCAGTATTTT
CAISRTSGGDTDTQYF
>many|TRBD1|TRBJ2-1|TRBV20-1
TGCAGTGCTAGACCTCGACAGGGGAGATACAATGAGCAGTTCTTC
CSARPRQGRYNEQFF
>.|.|TRBJ2-7|TRBV4-1
TGCGCCAGCAGCCAAGCCTCCGCCCTCGAGCAGTACTTC
CASSQASALEQYF
>few|.|TRBJ2-3|TRBV6-2/TRBV6-3
TGTGCCAGCAGTTACCAGGGGAACACAGATACGCAGTATTTT
CASSYQGNTDTQYF
>.|TRBD1|TRBJ2-5|TRBV29-1
TGCAGCGTTGAAGGGGACAGGGGAGGGGAGACCCAGTACTTC
CSVEGDRGGETQYF
>few|.|TRBJ2-7|TRBV12-3/TRBV12-4
TGTGCCAGCAGGACAGCAGGGTCCTACGAGCAGTACTTC
CASRTAGSYEQYF
>.|.|TRBJ1-6|TRBV12-3/TRBV12-4
TGTGCCAGCAGTTTCGGGACCGAACTTTACTCACCCCTCCACTTT
CASSFGTELYSPLHF
>few|.|TRBJ2-3|TRBV5-1
TGCGCCAGCAGCCCCGGGGATAACACAGATACGCAGTATTTT
CASSPGDNTDTQYF
>.|.|TRBJ2-7|TRBV12-3/TRBV12-4
TGTGCCAGCAGTCCCGGGACAAGTCTATCAGCCTACGAGCAGTACTTC
CASSPGTSLSAYEQYF
>few|.|TRBJ2-7|TRBV3-1
TGTGCCAGCAGCCGCCTGCACGAGCAGTACTTC
CASSRLHEQYF
>many|.|TRBJ2-2|TRBV20-1
TGCAGTGCTAGAGTGGCAGCGAACACCGGGGAGCTGTTTTTT
CSARVAANTGELFF
>few|TRBD1|TRBJ2-5|TRBV24-1
TGTGCCACCAGTGACCCTCGCAGGGGGACGCAAGAGACCCAGTACTTC
CATSDPRRGTQETQYF